These T cell receptor beta chains were read from a single sample in a study of pediatric ulcerative colitis. The assay was immunoSEQ multiplex PCR, and TCRdb's table has in-frame clones only and misses some. The sample lists about 36,000 clones; 73% were seen once. Source material: gut tissue. Source of these receptors: a boy aged 5-17 years with moderate ulcerative colitis. Both conserved end residues are part of each CDR3. The order of the fields is V gene, clone size, CDR3 protein. For some rows the clone size is stated as once, few or many, or as a class when expanded; others skip it.

TRBV7-2	NA	CASSLGREDTQYF
TRBV28	NA	CASTSPQATTEAFF
TRBV10-3	NA	CAISGRASGTDTQYF
TRBV7-9	few	CASSLDGGSLSYNEQFF
TRBV7-8	NA	CASSVDSDSYNEQFF
TRBV6-5	NA	CASRTVTGGAFF
TRBV5-1	NA	CASSPDRGSAGANVLTF
TRBV7-8	NA	CASSSPDSYEQYF
TRBV6-6	NA	CASMPGLTNEKLFF
TRBV6-5	NA	CASSHSEDTQYF
TRBV28	NA	CASSLRDRVSYEQYF